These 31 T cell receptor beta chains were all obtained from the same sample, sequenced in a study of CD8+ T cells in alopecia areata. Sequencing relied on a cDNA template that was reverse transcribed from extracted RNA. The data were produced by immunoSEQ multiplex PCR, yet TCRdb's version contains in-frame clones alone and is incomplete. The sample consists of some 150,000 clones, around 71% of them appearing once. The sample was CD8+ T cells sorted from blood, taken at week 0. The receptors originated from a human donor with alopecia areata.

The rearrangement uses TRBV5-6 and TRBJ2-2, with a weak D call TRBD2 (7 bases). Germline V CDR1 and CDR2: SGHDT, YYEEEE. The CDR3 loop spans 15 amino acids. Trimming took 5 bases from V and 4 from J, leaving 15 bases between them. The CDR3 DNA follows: TGTGCCAGCAGTTTCGGGGGGCAGGTCACCGGGGAGCTGTTTTTT. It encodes CASSFGGQVTGELFF.

CDR3 amino acids: CSVEGDRSNTEAFF. CDR3 DNA sequence: TGCAGCGTTGAAGGGGACCGTTCGAACACTGAAGCTTTCTTT. The chain combines TRBV29-1 with TRBJ1-1, with TRBD1 as a possible D gene (5 bases). This CDR3 spans 14 amino acids. V was cut by 1 base and J by 1 base, with 10 bases left in between. Germline CDR1 reads SQVTM; CDR2 reads ANQGSEA.

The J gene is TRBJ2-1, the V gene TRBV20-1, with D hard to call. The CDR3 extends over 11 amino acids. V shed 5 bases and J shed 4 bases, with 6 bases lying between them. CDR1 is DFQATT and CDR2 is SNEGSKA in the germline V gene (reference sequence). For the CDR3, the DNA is TGCAGTGCTTTCGGATACAATGAGCAGTTCTTC. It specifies CSAFGYNEQFF.

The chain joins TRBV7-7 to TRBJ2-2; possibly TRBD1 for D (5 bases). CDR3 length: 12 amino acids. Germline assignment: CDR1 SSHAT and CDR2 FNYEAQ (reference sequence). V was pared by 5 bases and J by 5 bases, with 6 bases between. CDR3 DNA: TGTGCCAGCAGCCCAGGGACCGGGGAGCTGTTTTTT. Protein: CASSPGTGELFF.

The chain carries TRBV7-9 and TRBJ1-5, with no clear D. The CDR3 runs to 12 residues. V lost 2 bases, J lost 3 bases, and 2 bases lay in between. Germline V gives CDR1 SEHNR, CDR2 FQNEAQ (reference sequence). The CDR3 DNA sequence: TGTGCCAGCAGCTTATACAATCAGCCCCAGCATTTT. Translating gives CASSLYNQPQHF.

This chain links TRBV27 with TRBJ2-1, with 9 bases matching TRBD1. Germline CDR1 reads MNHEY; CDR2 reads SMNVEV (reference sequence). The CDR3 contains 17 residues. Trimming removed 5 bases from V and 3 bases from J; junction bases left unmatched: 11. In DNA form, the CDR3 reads TGTGCCAGCAGTCTGTTGAATCCGGGACAGGGCTACAATGAGCAGTTCTTC. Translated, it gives CASSLLNPGQGYNEQFF.

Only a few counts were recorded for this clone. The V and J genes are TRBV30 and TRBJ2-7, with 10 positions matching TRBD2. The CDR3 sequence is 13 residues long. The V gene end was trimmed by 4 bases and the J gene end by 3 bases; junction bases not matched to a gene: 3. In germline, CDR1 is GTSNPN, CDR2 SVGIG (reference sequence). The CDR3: CAWTSGGYYEQYF. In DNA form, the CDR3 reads TGTGCCTGGACTAGCGGGGGCTACTACGAGCAGTACTTC.

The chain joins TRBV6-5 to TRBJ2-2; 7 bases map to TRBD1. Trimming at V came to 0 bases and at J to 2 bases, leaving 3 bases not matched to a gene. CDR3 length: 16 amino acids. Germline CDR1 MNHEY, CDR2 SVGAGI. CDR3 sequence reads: CASSYSGDSNTGELFF. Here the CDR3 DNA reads TGTGCCAGCAGTTACTCAGGGGACAGTAACACCGGGGAGCTGTTTTTT.

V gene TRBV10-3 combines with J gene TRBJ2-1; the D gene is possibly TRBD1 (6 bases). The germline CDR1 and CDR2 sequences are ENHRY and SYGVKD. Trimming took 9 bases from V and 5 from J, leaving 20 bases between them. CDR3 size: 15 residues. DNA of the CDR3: TGTGCCATTGCTGTAACAGGGTTTAGAGACAATGAGCAGTTCTTC. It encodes CAIAVTGFRDNEQFF.

CDR3: CASRFLEGGNGELFF. CDR3 DNA sequence: TGTGCCAGCAGATTCCTCGAGGGGGGAAACGGGGAGCTGTTTTTT. This chain links TRBV11-2 with TRBJ2-2; D possibly matches TRBD1 or TRBD2 (6 bases each). This CDR3 is built from 15 residues. Germline CDR1 is SGHAT and CDR2 is FQNNGV. Trimming shortened V by 6 bases and J by 7 bases, and 18 bases separated the two germline ends. Combining the CDR3 with reference TRBV11-2 and TRBJ2-2 gives the whole variable domain EAGVAQSPRYKIIEKRQSVAFWCNPISGHATLYWYQQILGQGPKLLIQFQNNGVVDDSQLPKDRFSAERLKGVDSTLKIQPAKLEDSAVYLCASRFLEGGNGELFFGEGSRLTVL.

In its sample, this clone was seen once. The chain's CDR3 is CASSTDGTGIYSNQPQHF. The CDR3 coding sequence is TGTGCCAGCAGTACAGACGGGACAGGAATCTATAGCAATCAGCCCCAGCATTTT. The rearrangement uses TRBV2 and TRBJ1-5; 8 nucleotides line up with TRBD1. After removal of 5 bases from V and 0 bases from J, the junction contained 12 bases not matched to a gene. This CDR3 region has 18 residues. The germline CDR1 and CDR2 sequences are SNHLY and FYNNEI.

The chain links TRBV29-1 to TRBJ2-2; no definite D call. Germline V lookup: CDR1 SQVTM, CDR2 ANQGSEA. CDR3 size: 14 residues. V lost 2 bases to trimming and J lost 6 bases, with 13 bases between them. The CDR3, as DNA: TGCAGCGTTGAATGGGGAACAAAGGCCGGGGAGCTGTTTTTT. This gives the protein CSVEWGTKAGELFF.

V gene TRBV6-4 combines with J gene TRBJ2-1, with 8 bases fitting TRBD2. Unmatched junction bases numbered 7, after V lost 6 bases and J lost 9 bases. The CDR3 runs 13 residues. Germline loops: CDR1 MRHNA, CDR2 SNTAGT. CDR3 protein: CASSLTSEGEQFF. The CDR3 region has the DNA TGTGCCAGCAGCTTGACTAGCGAGGGTGAGCAGTTCTTC.

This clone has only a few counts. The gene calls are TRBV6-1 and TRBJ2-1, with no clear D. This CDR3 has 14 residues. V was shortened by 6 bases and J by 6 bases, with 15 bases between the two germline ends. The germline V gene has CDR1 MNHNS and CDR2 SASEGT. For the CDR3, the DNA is TGTGCCAGCAGGGGATACAAAGGACCCAATGAGCAGTTCTTC. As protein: CASRGYKGPNEQFF.

The CDR3 DNA follows: TGTGCCAGCAGCTTAGGGACAGGGGGCTACGAGCAGTACTTC. Translating gives CASSLGTGGYEQYF. V usage is TRBV13 and J usage is TRBJ2-7; 9 bases fit TRBD1. With 0 bases clipped from V and 3 bases from J, the junction kept 0 bases outside the gene matches. CDR3 length: 14 residues. Germline values: CDR1 PRHDT, CDR2 FYEKMQ (reference sequence).

The CDR3 loop reads CASRGTGDNEQFF. CDR3 DNA: TGCGCCAGCAGGGGGACAGGGGACAATGAGCAGTTCTTC. The chain combines TRBV4-1 with TRBJ2-1; 10 nucleotides align to TRBD1. Per germline, CDR1 MGHRA and CDR2 YSYEKL. This CDR3 is 13 amino acids long. V shed 6 bases, J shed 5 bases, and the junction held 1 base outside the gene matches.

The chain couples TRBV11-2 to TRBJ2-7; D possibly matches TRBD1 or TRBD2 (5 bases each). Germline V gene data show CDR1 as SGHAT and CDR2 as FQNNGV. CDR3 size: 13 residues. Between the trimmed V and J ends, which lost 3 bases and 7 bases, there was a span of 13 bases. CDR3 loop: CASSLGVGREQYF. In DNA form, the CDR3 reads TGTGCCAGCAGCTTGGGGGTAGGGCGAGAGCAGTACTTC.

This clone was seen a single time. CDR3 residues: CASSLKASSNQPQHF. DNA for the CDR3: TGTGCCAGCAGTTTGAAAGCCAGTAGCAATCAGCCCCAGCATTTT. The gene calls are TRBV27 and TRBJ1-5; the D is unclear. Trimming shortened V by 3 bases and J by 0 bases, and 9 bases separated the two germline ends. The CDR3 spans 15 residues. Germline CDR1 reads MNHEY; CDR2 reads SMNVEV (reference sequence).

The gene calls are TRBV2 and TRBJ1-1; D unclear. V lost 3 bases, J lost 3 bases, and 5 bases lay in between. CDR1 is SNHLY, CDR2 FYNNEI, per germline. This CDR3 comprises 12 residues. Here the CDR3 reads CASSDWDTEAFF. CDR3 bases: TGTGCCAGCAGTGATTGGGACACTGAAGCTTTCTTT.

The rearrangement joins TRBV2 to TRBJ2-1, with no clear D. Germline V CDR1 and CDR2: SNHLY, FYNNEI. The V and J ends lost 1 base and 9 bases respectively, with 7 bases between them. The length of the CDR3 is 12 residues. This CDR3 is CASSEGSGEQFF. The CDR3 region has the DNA TGTGCCAGCAGTGAAGGGTCGGGTGAGCAGTTCTTC.

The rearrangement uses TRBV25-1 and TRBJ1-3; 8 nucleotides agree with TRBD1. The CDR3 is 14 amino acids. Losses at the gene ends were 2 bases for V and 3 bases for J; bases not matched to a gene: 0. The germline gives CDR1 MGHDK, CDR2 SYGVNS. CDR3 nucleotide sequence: TGTGCCAGCAGTGAAGGGACAGGTGGAAACACCATATATTTT. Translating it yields CASSEGTGGNTIYF.

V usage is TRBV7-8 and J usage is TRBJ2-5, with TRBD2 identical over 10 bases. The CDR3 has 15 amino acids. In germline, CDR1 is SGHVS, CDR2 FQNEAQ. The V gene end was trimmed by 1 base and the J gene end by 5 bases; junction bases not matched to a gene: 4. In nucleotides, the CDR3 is TGTGCCAGCAGCTTAGAAGCGGGGGGGATCGAGACCCAGTACTTC. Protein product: CASSLEAGGIETQYF.

CDR3 sequence: CASSLSGTGGNEQFF. CDR3 nucleotide sequence: TGTGCCAGCAGTTTATCGGGGACAGGGGGCAATGAGCAGTTCTTC. The rearrangement uses TRBV27 and TRBJ2-1; 11 bases fit TRBD1. Germline trimming cut 0 bases from V and 6 bases from J; bases unmatched to any gene: 1. CDR1 and CDR2 (germline): MNHEY, SMNVEV (reference sequence). CDR3 length: 15 residues.

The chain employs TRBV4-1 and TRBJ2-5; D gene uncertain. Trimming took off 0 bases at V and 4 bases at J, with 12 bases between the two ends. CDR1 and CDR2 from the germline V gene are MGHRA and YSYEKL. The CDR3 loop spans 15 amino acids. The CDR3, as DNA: TGCGCCAGCAGCCAAGATATGGCATTGTCAGAGACCCAGTACTTC. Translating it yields CASSQDMALSETQYF.

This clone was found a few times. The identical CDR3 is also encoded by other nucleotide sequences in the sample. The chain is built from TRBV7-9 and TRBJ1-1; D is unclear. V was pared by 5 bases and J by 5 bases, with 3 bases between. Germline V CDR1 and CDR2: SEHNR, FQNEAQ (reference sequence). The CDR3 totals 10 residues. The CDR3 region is CASSLTEAFF. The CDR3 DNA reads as TGTGCCAGCAGCCTGACTGAAGCTTTCTTT.

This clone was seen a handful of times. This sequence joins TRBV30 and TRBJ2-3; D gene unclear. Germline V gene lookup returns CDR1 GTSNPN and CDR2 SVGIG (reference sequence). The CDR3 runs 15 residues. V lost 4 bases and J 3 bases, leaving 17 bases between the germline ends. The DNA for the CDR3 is TGTGCCTGGACGGCTCGCACCTTTAGGACAGATACGCAGTATTTT. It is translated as CAWTARTFRTDTQYF.

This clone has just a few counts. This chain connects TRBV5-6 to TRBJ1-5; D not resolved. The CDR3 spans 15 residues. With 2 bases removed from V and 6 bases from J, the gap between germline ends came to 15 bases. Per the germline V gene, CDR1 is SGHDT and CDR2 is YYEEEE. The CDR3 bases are TGTGCCAGCAGCTTTTCTACCTCTAGCGGTCAGCCCCAGCATTTT. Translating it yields CASSFSTSSGQPQHF. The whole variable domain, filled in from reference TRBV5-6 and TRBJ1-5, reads DAGVTQSPTHLIKTRGQQVTLRCSPKSGHDTVSWYQQALGQGPQFIFQYYEEEERQRGNFPDRFSGHQFPNYSSELNVNALLLGDSALYLCASSFSTSSGQPQHFGDGTRLSIL.

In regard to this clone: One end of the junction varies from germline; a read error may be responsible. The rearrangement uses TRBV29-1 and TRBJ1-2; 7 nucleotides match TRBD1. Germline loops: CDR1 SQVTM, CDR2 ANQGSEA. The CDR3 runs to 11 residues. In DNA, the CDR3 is TGCAGCGTTGAAGATTCCGACAGGGAGGCCTTC. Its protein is CSVEDSDREAF. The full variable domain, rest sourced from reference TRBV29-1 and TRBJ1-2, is SAVISQKPSRDICQRGTSLTIQCQVDSQVTMMFWYRQQPGQSLTLIATANQGSEATYESGFVIDKFPISRPNLTFSTLTVSNMSPEDSSIYLCSVEDSDREAFGSGTRLTVV.

The CDR3: CASSTLDRGREKLFF. The CDR3 DNA follows: TGTGCCAGCAGTACCTTAGACAGGGGGCGGGAAAAACTGTTTTTT. The chain couples TRBV27 to TRBJ1-4; 10 nucleotides match TRBD1. The CDR3 has 15 amino acids. Germline V gene sequence: CDR1 MNHEY, CDR2 SMNVEV (reference sequence). V lost 5 bases and J lost 8; bases outside the gene matches: 8.

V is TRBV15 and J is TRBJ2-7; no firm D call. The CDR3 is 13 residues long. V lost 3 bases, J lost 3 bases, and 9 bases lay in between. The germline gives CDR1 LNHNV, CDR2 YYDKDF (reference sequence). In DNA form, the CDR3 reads TGTGCCACCAGCAGGGACGGCCGCTACGAGCAGTACTTC. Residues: CATSRDGRYEQYF. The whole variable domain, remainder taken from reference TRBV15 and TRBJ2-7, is DAMVIQNPRYQVTQFGKPVTLSCSQTLNHNVMYWYQQKSSQAPKLLFHYYDKDFNNEADTPDNFQSRRPNTSFCFLDIRSPGLGDTAMYLCATSRDGRYEQYFGPGTRLTVT.

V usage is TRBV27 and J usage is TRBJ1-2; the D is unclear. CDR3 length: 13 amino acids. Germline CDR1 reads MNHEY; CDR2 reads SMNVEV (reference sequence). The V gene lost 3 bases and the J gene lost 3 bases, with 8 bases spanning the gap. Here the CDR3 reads CASSLNSYYGYTF. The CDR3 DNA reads TGTGCCAGCAGTTTGAACAGTTACTATGGCTACACCTTC.